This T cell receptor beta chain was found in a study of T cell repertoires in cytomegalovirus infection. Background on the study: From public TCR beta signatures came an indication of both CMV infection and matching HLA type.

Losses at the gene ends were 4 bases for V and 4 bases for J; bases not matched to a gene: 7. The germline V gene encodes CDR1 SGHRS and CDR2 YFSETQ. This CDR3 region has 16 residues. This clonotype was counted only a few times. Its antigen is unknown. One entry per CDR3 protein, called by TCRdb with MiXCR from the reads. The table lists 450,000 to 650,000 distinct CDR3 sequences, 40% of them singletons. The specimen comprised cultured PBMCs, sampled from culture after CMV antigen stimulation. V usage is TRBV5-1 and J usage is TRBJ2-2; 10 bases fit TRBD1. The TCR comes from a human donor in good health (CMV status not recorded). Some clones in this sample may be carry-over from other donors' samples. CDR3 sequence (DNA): TGCGCCAGCAGCCCCGACAGGGGGCCCCCCACCGGGGAGCTGTTTTTT. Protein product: CASSPDRGPPTGELFF. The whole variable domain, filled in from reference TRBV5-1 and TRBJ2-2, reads KAGVTQTPRYLIKTRGQQVTLSCSPISGHRSVSWYQQTPGQGLQFLFEYFSETQRNKGNFPGRFSGRQFSNSRSEMNVSTLELGDSALYLCASSPDRGPPTGELFFGEGSRLTVL.